This T cell receptor beta chain originates from a study of T cells in localized non-small cell lung cancer. Broader study findings: Owing to sequencing of a solitary tumor region, heterogeneity cannot be discounted.

As concerns this clone: What it binds is unknown.

Profiling relied on immunoSEQ multiplex PCR, and the TCRdb table lists in-frame clones only, not all of them. There are 45,000 or so clones in the sample; about 88% occur only once, and about 2.3% lies in the top ten. Deletions cut 2 bases from V and 4 bases from J, with 12 bases between. Per germline, CDR1 SGHRS and CDR2 YFSETQ. CDR3 length: 15 residues. The sequence was collected from a man aged 40 to 70 with stage II lung adenocarcinoma. The chain has TRBV5-1 and TRBJ2-2; D is perhaps TRBD1 or TRBD2 (6 bases each). The sample consisted of PBMCs, taken before any cancer treatment. CDR3 sequence: CASSFTGAGTGELFF. DNA of the CDR3: TGCGCCAGCAGCTTTACGGGGGCCGGCACCGGGGAGCTGTTTTTT.